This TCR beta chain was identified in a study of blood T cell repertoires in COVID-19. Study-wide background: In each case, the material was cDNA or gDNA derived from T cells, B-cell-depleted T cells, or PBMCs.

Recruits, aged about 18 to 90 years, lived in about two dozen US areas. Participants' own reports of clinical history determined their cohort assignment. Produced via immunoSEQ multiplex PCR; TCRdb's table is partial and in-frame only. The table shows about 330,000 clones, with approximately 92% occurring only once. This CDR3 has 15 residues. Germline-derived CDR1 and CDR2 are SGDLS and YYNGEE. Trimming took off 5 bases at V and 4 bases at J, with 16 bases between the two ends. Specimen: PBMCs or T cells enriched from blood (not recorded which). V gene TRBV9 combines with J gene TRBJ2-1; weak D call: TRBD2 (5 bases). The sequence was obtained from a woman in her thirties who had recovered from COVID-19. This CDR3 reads CASSLDWTPYNEQFF. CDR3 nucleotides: TGTGCCAGCAGTTTGGACTGGACTCCTTACAATGAGCAGTTCTTC.